This TCR beta chain was identified during a study of early T cells in non-severe SARS-CoV-2 infection. TCRdb reanalysed the 5' RACE reads using MiXCR and keeps one entry per CDR3 protein. The table records roughly 40,000 distinct CDR3 sequences, about 6% of them present only once. Per the germline V gene, CDR1 is DFQATT and CDR2 is SNEGSKA (reference sequence). J lost 5 bases, V lost 5 bases, and 8 bases had no gene match. This CDR3 spans 15 amino acids. This TCR derives from an adult who was a healthcare worker with PCR-confirmed SARS-CoV-2 infection or an uninfected control (not recorded which). The chain couples TRBV20-1 to TRBJ2-5; 13 bases agree with TRBD2. The sample was whole blood, taken at baseline. The CDR3 DNA is TGCAGTGCTCGCAGACTAGCGGGGGGCGGCGAGACCCAGTACTTC. Translation gives CSARRLAGGGETQYF.